The following is a T cell receptor (beta chain) sequence with its context. The target antigen is unknown. In the PCR, 60 Vbeta and 13 Jbeta primers were used. Produced via immunoSEQ multiplex PCR; TCRdb's table is partial and in-frame only. The sample spans about 160,000 clones; the ten largest clones claim roughly 2%. This record comes from a study of cytomegalovirus exposure and HLA in healthy donors. Study results and caveats: Generally TCR sequences proved uncommon, though certain public TCRs appeared in numerous donors. Later analysis reportedly placed an Asian-associated ancestry cluster below the roughly 700-donor mean in N-insertions. Of the V segments, some could not be distinguished, including TRBV6-2 and TRBV6-3, and were excluded.

The germline V gene encodes CDR1 SGDLS and CDR2 YYNGEE. V lost 4 bases and J lost 0; bases outside the gene matches: 10. There are 17 residues in the CDR3. This chain links TRBV9 with TRBJ2-1; 7 nucleotides line up with TRBD2. The sequenced material came from PBMCs. This TCR was sampled from a young man in good health and CMV-seronegative. The CDR3 loop reads CASSFGGGGASYNEQFF. DNA for the CDR3: TGTGCCAGCAGCTTTGGTGGGGGAGGGGCCTCCTACAATGAGCAGTTCTTC.